These 22 T cell receptor beta chains originate from one sample sequenced in a study of blood T cell repertoires in COVID-19. Sequenced by immunoSEQ multiplex PCR; TCRdb stores in-frame clones only, minus some. The profile covers around 200,000 clones, with 80% to 90% appearing a single time and about 0.96% taken by the ten largest. Input material: peripheral blood. These receptors were taken from a woman younger than 35 who had recovered from COVID-19.

This chain links TRBV4-2 with TRBJ2-3; possibly TRBD1 for D (5 bases). From germline, CDR1 is LGHNA and CDR2 YNFKEQ. V shed 4 bases and J shed 0 bases, with 17 bases lying between them. This CDR3 has 17 amino acids. CDR3 sequence reads: CASSPLAGLTSTDTQYF. In nucleotides, the CDR3 is TGTGCCAGCAGCCCCTTGGCAGGGCTTACTAGCACAGATACGCAGTATTTT.

This clone was detected only a few times. Here the CDR3 DNA reads TGTGCCAGCAGCCCCGACAGGGGCCCGAGCACAGATACGCAGTATTTT. It yields the protein CASSPDRGPSTDTQYF. The chain links TRBV3-1 (or the pseudogene TRBV3-2) to TRBJ2-3; 8 bases are a match to TRBD1. The V gene's germline CDR1 is LGHDT and CDR2 YNNKEL (reference sequence). Trimming took 4 bases from V and 0 from J; bases not matched to a gene: 6. The CDR3 contains 16 residues.

The CDR3 loop is CASSLGRRGVGEAFF. In nucleotides, the CDR3 is TGTGCCAGCAGCTTAGGTCGCCGGGGGGTCGGTGAAGCTTTCTTT. The chain employs TRBV11-1 and TRBJ1-1, with D maybe TRBD1 (5 bases). V lost 1 base to trimming and J lost 7 bases, with 16 bases between them. CDR1 is SGHAT, CDR2 FQDESV, per germline (reference sequence). The CDR3 totals 15 residues.

The chain links TRBV11-2 to TRBJ1-4, with TRBD1 matching 7 bases. Per the germline V gene, CDR1 is SGHAT and CDR2 is FQNNGV. The V and J ends lost 5 bases and 6 bases, in that order; junction bases with no gene match: 6. The CDR3 has 14 amino acids. CDR3 region: CASSRIQGDEKLFF. The CDR3 bases are TGTGCCAGCAGCCGAATCCAGGGGGATGAAAAACTGTTTTTT.

V gene TRBV6-5 combines with J gene TRBJ1-2; D possibly corresponds to TRBD1 (6 bases). CDR1 is MNHEY and CDR2 is SVGAGI in the germline V gene. V was shortened by 5 bases and J by 4 bases, with 17 bases between the two germline ends. The CDR3 totals 15 residues. The CDR3 region has the DNA TGTGCCAGCAGTCCCCGGGCAGGGGATCCCTATGGCTACACCTTC. Amino acid sequence: CASSPRAGDPYGYTF.

V gene TRBV7-3 combines with J gene TRBJ2-1; the match to TRBD2 covers 8 bases. In germline, CDR1 is SGHTA, CDR2 FQGTGA. The V segment lost 5 bases and the J segment 3 bases; nucleotides outside the gene matches: 12. CDR3 length equals 17 residues. In DNA, the CDR3 is TGTGCCAGCAGCCACCAGCCGGGACTAGAAAACTACAATGAGCAGTTCTTC. Its protein is CASSHQPGLENYNEQFF.

This rearrangement joins TRBV7-8 to TRBJ2-1, with TRBD1 matching over 8 bases. Looked up from germline, CDR1 is SGHVS and CDR2 is FQNEAQ. The CDR3 runs to 15 residues. After removal of 1 base from V and 7 bases from J, the junction contained 6 bases not matched to a gene. CDR3 in amino acids: CASSLVSGGKNEQFF. CDR3 nucleotides: TGTGCCAGCAGCTTAGTGTCAGGGGGCAAAAATGAGCAGTTCTTC.

The V and J genes are TRBV7-2 and TRBJ2-3, with 16 bases aligning to TRBD2. Germline V gives CDR1 SGHTA, CDR2 FQGNSA. With V trimmed by 1 base and J by 5 bases, 9 bases remained unmatched. The CDR3 consists of 19 residues. CDR3 sequence reads: CASSLGPGLAGGTQDTQYF. The CDR3, as DNA: TGTGCCAGCAGCTTAGGCCCGGGACTAGCGGGGGGGACCCAAGATACGCAGTATTTT.

This rearrangement joins TRBV18 to TRBJ1-2; weak D call: TRBD1 (5 bases). The length of the CDR3 is 13 residues. V dropped 3 bases and J dropped 4 bases, with 9 bases sitting between them. Germline V gene lookup returns CDR1 KGHSH and CDR2 LQKENI. CDR3 bases: TGTGCCAGCTCACCGGACATATCCTATGGCTACACCTTC. Residues: CASSPDISYGYTF. The full variable domain, with the rest looked up from reference TRBV18 and TRBJ1-2, is NAGVMQNPRHLVRRRGQEARLRCSPMKGHSHVYWYRQLPEEGLKFMVYLQKENIIDESGMPKERFSAEFPKEGPSILRIQQVVRGDSAAYFCASSPDISYGYTFGSGTRLTVV.

The gene calls are TRBV15 and TRBJ1-4; weak D call: TRBD1 (5 bases). Germline assignment: CDR1 LNHNV and CDR2 YYDKDF (reference sequence). This CDR3 is built from 16 residues. The ends were cut back, 1 base at V and 4 bases at J, with 13 bases in the middle. The CDR3 sequence: CATSRGQGFGNEKLFF. CDR3 sequence (DNA): TGTGCCACCAGCAGAGGTCAGGGCTTTGGTAATGAAAAACTGTTTTTT.

The J gene is TRBJ1-2, the V gene TRBV2, with D uncertain. CDR3 length: 12 amino acids. Germline V gives CDR1 SNHLY, CDR2 FYNNEI. Trimming removed 3 bases at V and 5 bases at J, with 7 bases between. The CDR3 region has the DNA TGTGCCAGCAGTGACTCGTTATATGGCTACACCTTC. Its protein product is CASSDSLYGYTF. Full variable domain (missing parts from reference TRBV2 and TRBJ1-2): EPEVTQTPSHQVTQMGQEVILRCVPISNHLYFYWYRQILGQKVEFLVSFYNNEISEKSEIFDDQFSVERPDGSNFTLKIRSTKLEDSAMYFCASSDSLYGYTFGSGTRLTVV.

The chain employs TRBV10-3 and TRBJ1-1; D gene ambiguous. The CDR3 runs 13 residues. Germline V lookup: CDR1 ENHRY, CDR2 SYGVKD. Deletions cut 3 bases from V and 1 base from J, with 6 bases between. The CDR3 is CAISDEGNTEAFF. The CDR3 nucleotides are TGTGCCATCAGTGATGAGGGGAACACTGAAGCTTTCTTT.

The chain uses TRBV9 and TRBJ2-3, with TRBD2 matching over 10 bases. Germline lookup yields CDR1 SGDLS and CDR2 YYNGEE. The trim removed 0 bases at V and 2 bases at J, leaving 6 bases unmatched. The CDR3 has 17 residues. The CDR3 sequence is CASSVAVTSGYTDTQYF. CDR3 coding DNA: TGTGCCAGCAGCGTAGCCGTGACTAGCGGGTACACAGATACGCAGTATTTT. Full variable domain (remainder filled in from reference TRBV9 and TRBJ2-3): DSGVTQTPKHLITATGQRVTLRCSPRSGDLSVYWYQQSLDQGLQFLIQYYNGEERAKGNILERFSAQQFPDLHSELNLSSLELGDSALYFCASSVAVTSGYTDTQYFGPGTRLTVL.

This chain links TRBV11-2 with TRBJ2-7; perhaps TRBD1 as D (5 bases). The length of the CDR3 is 13 residues. V lost 1 base and J 5 bases, leaving 9 bases between the germline ends. The germline CDR1 and CDR2 sequences are SGHAT and FQNNGV. In nucleotides, the CDR3 is TGTGCCAGCAGCTTAGCGGCAGGGCACGAGCAGTACGTC. It specifies CASSLAAGHEQYV.

This clone was observed once. The chain combines TRBV6-5 with TRBJ2-7, with 9 bases matching TRBD1. J gave up 4 bases and V 5 bases, and 9 bases lay outside the gene matches. There are 15 residues in the CDR3. Germline CDR1 MNHEY, CDR2 SVGAGI. As DNA, the CDR3 is TGTGCCAGCAGTCCAGGGACAGGGCTGAAGTACGAGCAGTACTTC. It encodes CASSPGTGLKYEQYF.

This chain connects TRBV2 to TRBJ2-7; TRBD1 aligns across 9 bases. The length of the CDR3 is 14 residues. With V trimmed by 6 bases and J by 6 bases, 9 bases remained unmatched. CDR1 is SNHLY, CDR2 FYNNEI, per germline. CDR3 bases: TGTGCCAGCAGCCTCGGGACAGGGATGGGCGAGCAGTACTTC. It encodes CASSLGTGMGEQYF.

This chain uses TRBV7-9 with TRBJ1-2; 10 nucleotides line up with TRBD1. The J segment lost 8 bases and the V segment lost 0 bases, leaving 3 bases of the junction unmatched. Germline V lookup: CDR1 SEHNR, CDR2 FQNEAQ (reference sequence). This CDR3 comprises 14 residues. Here the CDR3 reads CASSLADRGQGYTF. CDR3 sequence (DNA): TGTGCCAGCAGCTTAGCCGACAGGGGGCAAGGCTACACCTTC.

This clone was counted between two and nine times. The rearrangement uses TRBV28 and TRBJ1-1; 7 nucleotides line up with TRBD1. From germline, CDR1 is MDHEN and CDR2 SYDVKM. V lost 4 bases, J lost 4 bases, and 9 bases stayed unmatched. The CDR3 length is 15 residues. The CDR3 reads CASSSTRGPGTEAFF. The CDR3 DNA reads TGTGCCAGCAGTTCAACGAGGGGGCCAGGCACTGAAGCTTTCTTT.

The rearrangement uses TRBV28 and TRBJ2-1, with 8 bases lining up with TRBD2. This CDR3 is 23 amino acids long. Trimming at V came to 2 bases and at J to 7 bases, leaving 31 bases not matched to a gene. CDR1 and CDR2 (germline): MDHEN, SYDVKM. The CDR3 nucleotides read TGTGCCAGCAGTTTAGCGACTTGGACTAGCAGAGAAACAAGGGGGACCCTTACAAATGAGCAGTTCTTC. Amino acids: CASSLATWTSRETRGTLTNEQFF. The full variable domain, rest sourced from reference TRBV28 and TRBJ2-1, is DVKVTQSSRYLVKRTGEKVFLECVQDMDHENMFWYRQDPGLGLRLIYFSYDVKMKEKGDIPEGYSVSREKKERFSLILESASTNQTSMYLCASSLATWTSRETRGTLTNEQFFGPGTRLTVL.

The chain couples TRBV2 to TRBJ2-7; weak D call: TRBD2 (5 bases). Trimming cost V 8 bases and J 3 bases, with 17 bases left between them. Per the germline V gene, CDR1 is SNHLY and CDR2 is FYNNEI. The CDR3 covers 14 residues. The CDR3, as DNA: TGTGCCAGCGGAAAGGTGAGGGCGAACTACGAGCAGTACTTC. This translates into CASGKVRANYEQYF.

The rearrangement uses TRBV27 and TRBJ2-5; TRBD2 agrees at 12 bases. CDR1 is MNHEY and CDR2 is SMNVEV in the germline V gene (reference sequence). V lost 4 bases, J lost 5 bases, and 11 bases stayed unmatched. This CDR3 has 17 amino acids. The CDR3 region is CASSYLAGGLMSETQYF. The CDR3 nucleotides are TGTGCCAGCAGTTACCTAGCGGGGGGGTTGATGTCCGAGACCCAGTACTTC.

The chain joins TRBV5-6 to TRBJ1-5, with a weak D call TRBD1 (5 bases). The V end lost 1 base, the J end lost 4 bases, and 6 bases lay between the germline ends. Germline CDR1 SGHDT, CDR2 YYEEEE. The CDR3 has 13 residues. DNA for the CDR3: TGTGCCAGCAGCTTGTGGACAAATCAGCCCCAGCATTTT. This sequence encodes CASSLWTNQPQHF.